Below, one TCR beta chain is given with its context. Its matching antigen is unknown. This entry comes from a study of radiotherapy plus CTLA-4 blockade in lung cancer. Overall study context: With 31% of patients having disease control, objective responses were seen in roughly 19%.

Clones were read by immunoSEQ multiplex PCR, and TCRdb kept only the in-frame ones, dropping some. The table shows roughly 90,000 clones, with around 72% occurring only once. Participants had chemo-refractory metastatic non-small-cell lung cancer and were treated with focal radiation plus ipilimumab CTLA-4 blockade. Findings and limits, study-wide: With interferon-beta, early dynamics of blood T cell clones were reported to best predict response. An expansion of tumor-derived TCR clones occurred in blood after radiotherapy plus ipilimumab.

Deletions cut 8 bases from V and 2 bases from J, with 12 bases between. The CDR3 runs 13 residues. Per germline, CDR1 MDHEN and CDR2 SYDVKM. Material: peripheral blood, obtained from a patient treated with radiotherapy plus ipilimumab. This clonotype was sampled from a human donor with non-small cell lung cancer that progressed on radiotherapy plus ipilimumab. The chain has TRBV28 and TRBJ1-1, with D perhaps TRBD1 (6 bases). This chain's CDR3 is CASDRMTNTEAFF. The CDR3 DNA sequence: TGTGCCAGCGACAGGATGACTAACACTGAAGCTTTCTTT.